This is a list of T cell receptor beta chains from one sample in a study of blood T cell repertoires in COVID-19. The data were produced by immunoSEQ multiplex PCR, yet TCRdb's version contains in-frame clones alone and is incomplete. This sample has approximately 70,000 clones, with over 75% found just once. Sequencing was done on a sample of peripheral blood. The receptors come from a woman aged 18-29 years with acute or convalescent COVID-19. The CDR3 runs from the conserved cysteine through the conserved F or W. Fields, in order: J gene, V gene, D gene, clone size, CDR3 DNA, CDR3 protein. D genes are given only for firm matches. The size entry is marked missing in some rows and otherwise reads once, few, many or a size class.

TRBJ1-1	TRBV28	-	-	TGTGCCAGCAGTTTATCGAACAGGAACACTGAAGCTTTCTTT	CASSLSNRNTEAFF
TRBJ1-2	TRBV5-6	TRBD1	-	TGTGCCAGCAGCTTCGGGACAGGGAATGGCTACACCTTC	CASSFGTGNGYTF
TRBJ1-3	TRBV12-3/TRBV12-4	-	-	TGTGCCAGCACCAGACAGGAGGGAAACACCATATATTTT	CASTRQEGNTIYF
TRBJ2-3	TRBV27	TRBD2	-	TGTGCCAGCAGTTTAACTAGCGGGGGAAACACAGATACGCAGTATTTT	CASSLTSGGNTDTQYF
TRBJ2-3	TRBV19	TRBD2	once	TGTGCCAGTAAAGCCCGCGGGAGGCCTGGCGATACGCAGTATTTT	CASKARGRPGDTQYF
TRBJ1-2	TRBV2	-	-	TGTGCCAGCAGTGAACAGGGCTCGAACTATGGCTACACCTTC	CASSEQGSNYGYTF
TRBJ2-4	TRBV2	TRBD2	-	TGTGCCAGCAGTGAAGTTGGCGGGGGGTCATTAGCCAAAAACATTCAGTACTTC	CASSEVGGGSLAKNIQYF
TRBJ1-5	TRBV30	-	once	TGTGCCTGGAGCGGGGGGTCGGCTAGCAATCAGCCCCAGCATTTT	CAWSGGSASNQPQHF
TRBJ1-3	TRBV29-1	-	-	TGCAGCGTTGAATCTGTGAACACCATATATTTT	CSVESVNTIYF
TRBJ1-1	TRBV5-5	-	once	TGTGCCAGCAGCTTGTTCAGGGGCGGCACTGAAGCTTTCTTT	CASSLFRGGTEAFF
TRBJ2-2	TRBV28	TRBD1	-	TGTGCCAGCAGTCCCGACAGGGGGCTGGGCGGGGAGCTGTTTTTT	CASSPDRGLGGELFF
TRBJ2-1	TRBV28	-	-	TGTTCGGAGGGGGCCACCTACAATGAGCAGTTCTTC	CSEGATYNEQFF
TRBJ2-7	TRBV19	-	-	TGTGCCAGTAGTGACAGACAGACCTACGAGCAGTACTTC	CASSDRQTYEQYF
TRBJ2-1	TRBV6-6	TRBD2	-	TGTGCCAGCAGCCGACTAGCGGGAGGCTCCTACAATGAGCAGTTCTTC	CASSRLAGGSYNEQFF
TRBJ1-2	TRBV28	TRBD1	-	TGTGCCAGCAGTTTATCGACAGGGATGTTTGGCTACACCTTC	CASSLSTGMFGYTF
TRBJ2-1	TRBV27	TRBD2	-	TGTGCCAGCAGTTCCCTTAGCGGGAGCGGGTCCAATGAGCAGTTCTTC	CASSSLSGSGSNEQFF
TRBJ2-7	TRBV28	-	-	TGTGCCAGCAGATACAGGAGCTCCTACGAGCAGTACTTC	CASRYRSSYEQYF
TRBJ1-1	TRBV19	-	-	TGTGCCAGTAGTAAAACCGGGGGGAACACTGAAGCTTTCTTT	CASSKTGGNTEAFF
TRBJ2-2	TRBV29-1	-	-	TGCAGCGTTTCCTTCGGCGGGGAGCTGTTTTTT	CSVSFGGELFF
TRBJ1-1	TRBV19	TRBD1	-	TGTGCCAGTAGTACTACCCTCGGACAGGGGTTCACTGAAGCTTTCTTT	CASSTTLGQGFTEAFF